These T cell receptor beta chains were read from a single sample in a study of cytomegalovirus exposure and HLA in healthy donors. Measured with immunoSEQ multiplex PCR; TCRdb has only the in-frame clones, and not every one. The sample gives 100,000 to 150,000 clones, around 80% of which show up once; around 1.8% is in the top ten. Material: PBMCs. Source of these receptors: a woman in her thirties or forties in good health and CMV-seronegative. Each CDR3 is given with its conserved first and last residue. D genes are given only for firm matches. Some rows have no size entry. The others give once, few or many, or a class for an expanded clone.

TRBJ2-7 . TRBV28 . CASSLIADSSYEQYF TGTGCCAGCAGTTTAATTGCGGACAGCTCCTACGAGCAGTACTTC
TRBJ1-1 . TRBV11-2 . CASSLDMRGGINEAFF TGTGCCAGCAGCTTAGATATGAGGGGGGGTATCAATGAAGCTTTCTTT
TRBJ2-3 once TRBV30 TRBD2 CAWSAGVTSGSSDTQYF TGTGCCTGGAGTGCAGGGGTGACTAGCGGGAGTTCGGATACGCAGTATTTT
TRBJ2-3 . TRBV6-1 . CASSEARLGTQYF TGTGCCAGCAGTGAAGCGAGACTAGGTACGCAGTATTTT
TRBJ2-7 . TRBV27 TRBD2 CASRGLAAPYEQYF TGTGCCAGCAGGGGACTAGCGGCGCCCTACGAGCAGTACTTC
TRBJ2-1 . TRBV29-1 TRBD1 CSATGGAYNEQFF TGCAGCGCGACAGGGGGCGCCTACAATGAGCAGTTCTTC
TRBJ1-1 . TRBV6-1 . CASCRTANTEAFF TGTGCCAGCTGCAGGACAGCGAACACTGAAGCTTTCTTT
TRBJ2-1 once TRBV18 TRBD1 CASSPWDRSYNEQFF TGTGCCAGCTCACCTTGGGACAGATCCTACAATGAGCAGTTCTTC
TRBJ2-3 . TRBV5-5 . CASSLRLDSYTDTQYF TGTGCCAGCAGCTTGAGGTTAGACAGTTACACAGATACGCAGTATTTT
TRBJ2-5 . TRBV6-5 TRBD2 CASESGGAGGETQYF TGTGCCAGCGAGTCGGGGGGGGCCGGGGGGGAGACCCAGTACTTC
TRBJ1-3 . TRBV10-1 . CAALRPGGLSGNTIYF TGCGCCGCACTCCGGCCAGGAGGACTCTCTGGAAACACCATATATTTT
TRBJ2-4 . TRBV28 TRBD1 CASSETGTGGSQYF TGTGCCAGCAGTGAAACCGGGACAGGGGGCAGTCAGTACTTC
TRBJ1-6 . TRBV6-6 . CASSYRGLNSPLHF TGTGCCAGCAGTTACAGAGGGCTCAATTCACCCCTCCACTTT
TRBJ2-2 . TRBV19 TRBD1 CASSIRTGTGNTGELFF TGTGCCAGTAGTATCCGTACCGGGACAGGGAACACCGGGGAGCTGTTTTTT
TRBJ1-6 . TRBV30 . CAWRRTALRGALHF TGTGCCTGGAGGAGGACAGCTCTCCGTGGGGCCCTCCACTTT
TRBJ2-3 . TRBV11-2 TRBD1 CASSSQGQGASDTQYF TGTGCCAGCAGCTCGCAGGGACAGGGGGCTTCAGATACGCAGTATTTT
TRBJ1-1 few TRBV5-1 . CASSLAAGLNTEAFF TGCGCCAGCAGCTTGGCCGCAGGGCTGAACACTGAAGCTTTCTTT
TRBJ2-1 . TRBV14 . CASSQEGRLGEQFF TGTGCCAGCAGCCAAGAGGGCCGGTTGGGCGAGCAGTTCTTC
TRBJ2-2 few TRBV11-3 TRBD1 CASTGQDTGELFF TGTGCCAGCACTGGACAGGACACCGGGGAGCTGTTTTTT
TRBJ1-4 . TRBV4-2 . CASSPPPAAGEKLFF TGTGCCAGCAGCCCGCCCCCGGCAGCAGGAGAAAAACTGTTTTTT